This record looks at one T cell receptor (beta chain) sequence and its context. Its target is not known. The CDR3 has 15 amino acids. The ends were cut back, 7 bases at V and 4 bases at J, with 19 bases in the middle. Germline V gene lookup returns CDR1 SQVTM and CDR2 ANQGSEA. The data stem from a study of T cell responses to AZD1222 COVID-19 vaccine. General observations from the study: Spike-specific TCR breadth and depth were elevated following two AZD1222 doses. Only a handful of people who got AZD1222 tested seropositive at baseline.

Some clones are missing from TCRdb's copy, which holds only in-frame ones; the method was immunoSEQ multiplex PCR. The data contain around 160,000 clones, 85% to 95% of them seen just once; the ten biggest clones take up about 2.1%. The genes are TRBV29-1 and TRBJ2-2; weak D call: TRBD1 (9 bases). The TCR originated in an adult in good health. The sequencing used peripheral blood, collected on day 0 of AZD1222 vaccination. Here the CDR3 reads CSAGGDRVGTGELFF. In nucleotides, the CDR3 is TGCAGCGCCGGGGGGGACAGGGTCGGCACCGGGGAGCTGTTTTTT.